The T cell receptor (beta chain) under discussion was sequenced for a study of blood T cell repertoires in COVID-19 (dated by TCRdb to the early 2020s). For context, the study as a whole: Collaborator samples came from the United States, Italy and Spain and covered acute and convalescent phases of COVID-19. Where HLA class I and class II types were available, the types were taken from metadata supplied by the sample provider, not from assay-based typing. The repertoires were released in a freely available public database meant as a resource for research on the immune response to SARS-CoV-2. Deeply sampled blood TCRbeta repertoires from subjects exposed to, actively infected with, or recovered from COVID-19 were included in the dataset. Nearly every sample came with metadata listing a de-identified subject ID, COVID-19 status, age in years and sex. The prospective study material was composed of cDNA or gDNA derived from T cells, B-cell-depleted T cells, or PBMCs. Samples came from the ongoing ImmuneRACE study (first 160 participants) plus 1,254 subjects from 6 global collaborators. What the authors observed across the whole study: Clinical and demographic metadata were provided uncurated, with the amount varying by source and participant.

TCRbeta CDR3 regions were amplified from genomic DNA using the immunoSEQ Assay, a bias-controlled multiplex PCR. In the original analysis: The number of nucleated cells in each sample was estimated by amplification of reference gene primers within the assay. To quantify the absolute abundance of each unique TCRbeta CDR3 rearrangement, sequence reads were collapsed and filtered. For each sample, productive Simpson clonality was calculated by taking the square root of Simpson's diversity index across productive rearrangements. TCRdb took over this immuneACCESS table, retaining in-frame rearrangements with V and J assigned. Such tables are incomplete; in checked studies, under half of the missing clones stem from an unresolved V gene, and the remainder is unexplained. V and J calls plus clone size are reproduced from that table; the DNA served to infer D and trimming. In this sample the table shows around 130,000 clones, roughly 90% of which occur a single time. Of the sample, more than 2% is held by the ten largest clones.

As to this clone: Its antigen is not yet known. Base qualities are not provided; no much larger clone lies one nucleotide away.

The collaborating institutions used their own protocols to collect whole blood in K2EDTA tubes. For TCRbeta analysis, collaborators shipped samples as frozen whole blood, isolated PBMCs, or DNA extracted from either of those sample types. From cysteine to phenylalanine, the CDR3 is 14 amino acids long. Solely the CDR3 DNA is kept, with 42 bases framed from the first base. The germline V gene supplies CDR1 MDHEN and CDR2 SYDVKM. From V the trimming removes 2 bases and from J it removes 2 bases, while the gene matches leave 0 bases of the junction unaccounted for. The specimen was peripheral blood. The chain was built from TRBV28 and TRBJ2-7, with 10 junctional bases fitting TRBD2. The receptor's source is a man in his 70s with active COVID-19. The CDR3 amino acid sequence is: CASSLLAGAYEQYF. The DNA is as follows: TGTGCCAGCAGTTTACTAGCGGGAGCCTACGAGCAGTACTTC.